This passage covers 23 T cell receptor beta chains from one sample sequenced in a study of T-cell reconstitution after alpha-beta-depleted transplantation in children. For TCRbeta, the library was prepared with unique molecular identifiers. TCRdb redid the calling of the PCR reads with MiXCR, one entry per CDR3 protein. The sample carries over 70,000 distinct CDR3 sequences, 7% to 10% recorded once. The sample here was PBMCs from the stem cell graft donor, taken from the stem cell graft. All receptors derive from a human donor who donated a stem cell graft to a child with congenital amegakaryocytic thrombocytopenia.

The sample holds many counts of this clonotype. The V call is TRBV12-3 or TRBV12-4, the J call TRBJ2-7; 11 nucleotides agree with TRBD2. J was trimmed by 6 bases and V by 6 bases; bases with no gene match: 7. CDR3 length: 14 residues. The CDR3 coding sequence is TGTGCCAGCAGCTCTACTAGCGGGAGTTTCGAGCAGTACTTC. Its translation is CASSSTSGSFEQYF.

This clonotype has at least ten counts. The rearrangement links TRBV18 to TRBJ2-5, with D maybe TRBD1 (5 bases). Germline V CDR1 and CDR2: KGHSH, LQKENI. V was clipped by 3 bases and J by 5 bases, with 13 bases between them. The CDR3 consists of 14 residues. The CDR3 sequence: CASSPSGFRETQYF. As DNA, the CDR3 is TGTGCCAGCTCACCTTCAGGGTTTCGGGAGACCCAGTACTTC.

Comment on this clonotype: A junction boundary mismatches the germline segment, possibly from a read error. The J gene is TRBJ1-5, the V gene TRBV6-5; no clear D gene. This CDR3 spans 13 amino acids. CDR1 is MNHEY, CDR2 SVGAGI, per germline. This CDR3 reads CASSYSLDQPHHF. The DNA of the CDR3 is TGTGCCAGCAGTTACTCTCTCGATCAGCCCCATCATTTT.

The CDR3: CASSLQPGRYEQYF. The CDR3 nucleotides read TGTGCCAGCAGTTTACAGCCAGGGCGGTACGAGCAGTACTTC. This chain links TRBV28 with TRBJ2-7; D is perhaps TRBD1 (5 bases). The germline gives CDR1 MDHEN, CDR2 SYDVKM. This CDR3 spans 14 amino acids. The germline V and J ends were trimmed by 2 bases and 4 bases, with 12 bases remaining between them.

This clonotype was seen many times. The rearrangement links TRBV20-1 to TRBJ2-5; D is undetermined. CDR3 length: 13 residues. Trimming removed 3 bases at V and 6 bases at J, with 14 bases between. Germline lookup yields CDR1 DFQATT and CDR2 SNEGSKA (reference sequence). CDR3 in DNA: TGCAGTGCTAGTCCGACCACCCGAAAGACCCAGTACTTC. Protein: CSASPTTRKTQYF.

This clonotype came up many times. The V and J genes are TRBV18 and TRBJ2-7, with D unclear. Between the trimmed V and J ends, which lost 3 bases and 3 bases, there was a span of 6 bases. CDR3 length: 12 residues. CDR1 is KGHSH, CDR2 LQKENI, per germline. The CDR3, as DNA: TGTGCCAGCTCACCCGGCCGCTACGAGCAGTACTTC. It is translated as CASSPGRYEQYF.

In its sample, this clonotype was seen once. The chain employs TRBV13 and TRBJ1-2; D gene ambiguous. CDR1 is PRHDT, CDR2 FYEKMQ, per germline (reference sequence). CDR3 length: 12 residues. The V end lost 4 bases, the J end lost 5 bases, and 8 bases lay between the germline ends. The CDR3 here is CASSSGGYGYTF. The CDR3 nucleotides are TGTGCCAGCAGCTCAGGTGGATATGGCTACACCTTC. Using reference TRBV13 and TRBJ1-2 for the parts outside the CDR3, the full variable domain is AAGVIQSPRHLIKEKRETATLKCYPIPRHDTVYWYQQGPGQDPQFLISFYEKMQSDKGSIPDRFSAQQFSDYHSELNMSSLELGDSALYFCASSSGGYGYTFGSGTRLTVV.

The chain is built from TRBV15 and TRBJ2-5, with 12 bases lining up with TRBD2. After removal of 6 bases from V and 5 bases from J, the junction contained 10 bases not matched to a gene. The CDR3 sequence is 16 residues long. The germline CDR1 and CDR2 sequences are LNHNV and YYDKDF (reference sequence). CDR3 nucleotides: TGTGCCACCAGGTCGGGACTAGCGGGCCCGGGGGAGACCCAGTACTTC. Translation gives CATRSGLAGPGETQYF.

At least ten counts were recorded for this clonotype. In DNA form, the CDR3 reads TGCAGTGCTACCCCACAGGGGCGATACGGGAACACTGAAGCTTTCTTT. Residues: CSATPQGRYGNTEAFF. J is TRBJ1-1 and V is TRBV20-1; 7 positions match TRBD1. The CDR3 is made up of 16 amino acids. J lost 1 base, V lost 4 bases, and 12 bases had no gene match. CDR1 and CDR2 (germline): DFQATT, SNEGSKA (reference sequence).

This clonotype was recorded many times. The rearrangement uses TRBV20-1 and TRBJ1-6; 7 bases match TRBD1. Germline trimming cut 5 bases from V and 6 bases from J; bases unmatched to any gene: 10. Germline assignment: CDR1 DFQATT and CDR2 SNEGSKA (reference sequence). The CDR3 contains 15 residues. CDR3 DNA: TGCAGTGCTTCTAAGAAGGACAGGCGTAATTCACCCCTCCACTTT. It encodes CSASKKDRRNSPLHF.

In this sample, this clonotype turned up many times. This chain's CDR3 is CSAPGQGASEDTEAFF. CDR3 bases: TGCAGTGCACCCGGACAGGGGGCTAGCGAGGACACTGAAGCTTTCTTT. This chain links TRBV20-1 with TRBJ1-1; the match to TRBD1 covers 11 bases. Per germline, CDR1 DFQATT and CDR2 SNEGSKA (reference sequence). J gave up 3 bases and V 6 bases, and 12 bases lay outside the gene matches. The CDR3 is 16 residues long.

This clonotype was detected only a few times. The chain links TRBV12-3 or TRBV12-4 to TRBJ2-1; either TRBD1 or TRBD2 may supply D (7 bases each). V lost 8 bases and J 0 bases, leaving 26 bases between the germline ends. This CDR3 contains 19 residues. The CDR3 region has the DNA TGTGCCAGCGCTCACCAGAGCCCCAGGGGGGGTAGCTCCTACAATGAGCAGTTCTTC. Amino acid sequence: CASAHQSPRGGSSYNEQFF.

This clonotype was detected many times. The rearrangement joins TRBV20-1 to TRBJ1-1; weak D call: TRBD1 (5 bases). Germline CDR1 and CDR2: DFQATT and SNEGSKA (reference sequence). Between the trimmed V and J ends, which lost 1 base and 4 bases, there was a span of 13 bases. The CDR3 is 14 residues long. CDR3 residues: CSARAHLGGTEAFF. The CDR3 DNA reads TGCAGTGCTAGAGCCCATCTCGGGGGCACTGAAGCTTTCTTT.

This clonotype occurred many times. The CDR3 sequence: CASSEPSLGGPEAFF. For the CDR3, the DNA is TGTGCCAGCAGTGAACCTTCCTTGGGAGGACCTGAAGCTTTCTTT. The rearrangement joins TRBV25-1 to TRBJ1-1; no clear D. Germline assignment: CDR1 MGHDK and CDR2 SYGVNS. V lost 2 bases, J lost 6 bases, and 16 bases lay in between. The CDR3 covers 15 residues.

This clonotype showed up just once. This sequence joins TRBV5-1 and TRBJ2-3; 12 nucleotides match TRBD2. Germline lookup yields CDR1 SGHRS and CDR2 YFSETQ. This CDR3 is built from 19 residues. V was clipped by 1 base and J by 0 bases; unmatched bases: 9. CDR3 bases: TGCGCCAGCAGCTTGACAACTCCCGGGACTAGCGGGAGCACAGATACGCAGTATTTT. It yields the protein CASSLTTPGTSGSTDTQYF.

Many counts were recorded for this clonotype. CDR3 sequence: CASSLARGMNTEAFF. In nucleotides, the CDR3 is TGTGCCAGCAGTTTAGCTCGGGGGATGAACACTGAAGCTTTCTTT. The chain couples TRBV12-3 or TRBV12-4 to TRBJ1-1; D might be TRBD1 (5 bases). The CDR3 extends over 15 amino acids. V was trimmed by 0 bases and J by 0 bases, leaving 8 bases between them.

This clonotype was seen at least ten times. This chain joins TRBV5-6 and TRBJ2-7, with 8 bases that match TRBD1. V was pared by 2 bases and J by 3 bases, with 4 bases of the junction left unmatched. Germline assignment: CDR1 SGHDT and CDR2 YYEEEE. This CDR3 has 14 amino acids. The CDR3 is CASSFGDRFYEQYF. The DNA for the CDR3 is TGTGCCAGCAGCTTTGGGGACAGGTTCTACGAGCAGTACTTC.

This clonotype was recorded many times. V is TRBV19 and J is TRBJ2-3, with D perhaps TRBD2 (5 bases). Germline V gives CDR1 LNHDA, CDR2 SQIVND (reference sequence). Trimming stripped 5 bases from V and 0 bases from J, with 12 bases between. The CDR3 contains 15 residues. The CDR3 bases are TGTGCCAGTAGTGTGCGTGGGAGTAGCACAGATACGCAGTATTTT. It yields the protein CASSVRGSSTDTQYF.

This clonotype was seen at least ten times. The chain joins TRBV29-1 to TRBJ1-2; D unclear. The CDR3 has 13 amino acids. Trimming took off 3 bases at V and 3 bases at J, with 11 bases between the two ends. Looked up from germline, CDR1 is SQVTM and CDR2 is ANQGSEA. The CDR3 loop is CSVENTGYYGYTF. The CDR3 DNA sequence: TGCAGCGTTGAGAACACCGGGTACTATGGCTACACCTTC.

This clonotype appeared many times. The chain uses TRBV7-8 and TRBJ2-3; a possible D gene is TRBD2 (6 bases). Germline V gives CDR1 SGHVS, CDR2 FQNEAQ. The CDR3 is 14 amino acids. V shed 4 bases and J shed 2 bases, with 10 bases lying between them. CDR3 sequence: CASSSGLDTDTQYF. Written as DNA, the CDR3 is TGTGCCAGCAGCTCGGGACTTGACACAGATACGCAGTATTTT.

J is TRBJ2-2 and V is TRBV7-8; TRBD1 is a possible D gene (6 bases). The CDR3 runs to 14 residues. The V gene's germline CDR1 is SGHVS and CDR2 FQNEAQ. Trimming left V 3 bases short and J 3 bases short, with 8 bases between. The CDR3 DNA follows: TGTGCCAGCAGCTTCCCAGGGGACACCGGGGAGCTGTTTTTT. As protein: CASSFPGDTGELFF.

This clonotype was counted many times. The chain links TRBV20-1 to TRBJ2-5, with D perhaps assigned TRBD1 or TRBD2 (6 bases each). The germline CDR1 and CDR2 sequences are DFQATT and SNEGSKA (reference sequence). The germline V and J ends were trimmed by 3 bases and 3 bases, with 14 bases remaining between them. The CDR3 has 14 residues. The CDR3 nucleotides read TGCAGTGCTAGTAGCGGTGCAGGGGAAGAGACCCAGTACTTC. This gives the protein CSASSGAGEETQYF.

This clonotype has at least ten counts. The chain combines TRBV5-1 with TRBJ1-6, with TRBD1 matching 7 bases. The CDR3 is 15 amino acids. V gave up 0 bases and J gave up 7 bases; unmatched junction bases: 4. Germline CDR1 SGHRS, CDR2 YFSETQ. The CDR3 is CASSLVDRENSPLHF. Written as DNA, the CDR3 is TGCGCCAGCAGCTTGGTTGACAGGGAGAATTCACCCCTCCACTTT.